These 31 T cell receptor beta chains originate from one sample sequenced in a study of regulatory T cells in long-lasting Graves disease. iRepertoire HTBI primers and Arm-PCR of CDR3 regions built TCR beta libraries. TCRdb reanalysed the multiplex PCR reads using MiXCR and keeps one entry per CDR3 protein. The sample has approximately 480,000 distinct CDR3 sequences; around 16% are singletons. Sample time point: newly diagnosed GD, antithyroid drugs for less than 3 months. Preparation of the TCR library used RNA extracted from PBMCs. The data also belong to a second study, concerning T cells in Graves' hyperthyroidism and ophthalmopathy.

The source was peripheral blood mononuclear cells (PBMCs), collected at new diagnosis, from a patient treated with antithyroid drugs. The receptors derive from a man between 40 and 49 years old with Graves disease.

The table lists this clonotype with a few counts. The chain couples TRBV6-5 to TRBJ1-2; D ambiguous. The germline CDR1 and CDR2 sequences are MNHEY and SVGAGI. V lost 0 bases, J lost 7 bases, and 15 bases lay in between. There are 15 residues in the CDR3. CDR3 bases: TGTGCCAGCAGTTACTCGAGGGCCTCGGACGGTGGCTACACCTTC. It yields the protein CASSYSRASDGGYTF.

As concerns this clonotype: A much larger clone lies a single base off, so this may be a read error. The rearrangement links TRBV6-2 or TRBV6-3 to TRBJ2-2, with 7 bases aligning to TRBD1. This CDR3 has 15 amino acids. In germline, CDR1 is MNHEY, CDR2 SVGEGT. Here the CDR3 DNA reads TGTGCCAGCAGACCGGAAGGGACAGTCACCGGGGAGCTGTCTTTT. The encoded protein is CASRPEGTVTGELSF.

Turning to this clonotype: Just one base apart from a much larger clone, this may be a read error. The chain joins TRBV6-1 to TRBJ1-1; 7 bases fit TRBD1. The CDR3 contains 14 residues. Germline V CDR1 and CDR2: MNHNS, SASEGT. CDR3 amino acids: CASSHVRGNTGAFF. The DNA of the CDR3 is TGTGCCAGCAGTCACGTCAGGGGGAACACTGGAGCTTTCTTT.

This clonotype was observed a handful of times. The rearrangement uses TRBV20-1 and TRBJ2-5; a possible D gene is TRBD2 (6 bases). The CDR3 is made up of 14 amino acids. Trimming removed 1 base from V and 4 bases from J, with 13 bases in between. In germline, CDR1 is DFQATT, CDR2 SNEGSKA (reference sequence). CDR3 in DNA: TGCAGTGCTAGAGGGGCGACTAGGGTAGAGACCCAGTACTTC. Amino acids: CSARGATRVETQYF.

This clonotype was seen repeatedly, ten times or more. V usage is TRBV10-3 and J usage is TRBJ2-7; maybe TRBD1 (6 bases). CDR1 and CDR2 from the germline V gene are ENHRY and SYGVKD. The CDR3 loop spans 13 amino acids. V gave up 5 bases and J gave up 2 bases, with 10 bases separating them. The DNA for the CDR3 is TGTGCCATCAGTACGGGACAAGCCTACGAGCAGTACTTC. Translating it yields CAISTGQAYEQYF.

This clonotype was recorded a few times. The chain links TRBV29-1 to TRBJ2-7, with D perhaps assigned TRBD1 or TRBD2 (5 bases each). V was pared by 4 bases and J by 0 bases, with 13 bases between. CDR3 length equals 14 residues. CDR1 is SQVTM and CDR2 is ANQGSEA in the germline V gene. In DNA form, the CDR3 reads TGCAGCGTTGGCCTTGACGGGACCTCCTACGAGCAGTACTTC. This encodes CSVGLDGTSYEQYF.

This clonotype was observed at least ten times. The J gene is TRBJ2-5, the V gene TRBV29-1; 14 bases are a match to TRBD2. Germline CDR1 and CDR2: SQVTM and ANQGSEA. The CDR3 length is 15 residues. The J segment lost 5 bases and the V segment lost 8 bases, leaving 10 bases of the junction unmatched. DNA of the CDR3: TGCAGCACCCGACTAGCGGGAGGGCCGGGGGAGACCCAGTACTTC. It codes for CSTRLAGGPGETQYF.

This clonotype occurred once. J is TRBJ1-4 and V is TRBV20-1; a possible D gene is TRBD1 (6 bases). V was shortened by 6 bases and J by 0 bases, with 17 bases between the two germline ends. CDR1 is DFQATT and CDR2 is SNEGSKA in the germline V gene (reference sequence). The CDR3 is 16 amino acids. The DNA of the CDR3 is TGCAGTGCGTTAGTCGCAGGGGAGACAACTAATGAAAAACTGTTTTTT. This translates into CSALVAGETTNEKLFF.

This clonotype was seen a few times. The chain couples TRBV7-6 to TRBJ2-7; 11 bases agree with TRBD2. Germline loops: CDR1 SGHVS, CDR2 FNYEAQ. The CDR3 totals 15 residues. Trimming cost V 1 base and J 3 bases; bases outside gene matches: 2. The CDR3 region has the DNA TGTGCCAGCAGCTTAGTTAGCGGGAGGGTCTACGAGCAGTACTTC. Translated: CASSLVSGRVYEQYF. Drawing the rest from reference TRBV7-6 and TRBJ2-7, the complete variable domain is GAGVSQSPRYKVTKRGQDVALRCDPISGHVSLYWYRQALGQGPEFLTYFNYEAQQDKSGLPNDRFSAERPEGSISTLTIQRTEQRDSAMYRCASSLVSGRVYEQYFGPGTRLTVT.

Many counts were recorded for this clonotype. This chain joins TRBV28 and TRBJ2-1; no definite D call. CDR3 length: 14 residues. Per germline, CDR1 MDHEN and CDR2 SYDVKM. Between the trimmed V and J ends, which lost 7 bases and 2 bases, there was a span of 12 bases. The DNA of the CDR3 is TGTGCCAGCACTCTGGACCCAGCCTACAATGAGCAGTTCTTC. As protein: CASTLDPAYNEQFF.

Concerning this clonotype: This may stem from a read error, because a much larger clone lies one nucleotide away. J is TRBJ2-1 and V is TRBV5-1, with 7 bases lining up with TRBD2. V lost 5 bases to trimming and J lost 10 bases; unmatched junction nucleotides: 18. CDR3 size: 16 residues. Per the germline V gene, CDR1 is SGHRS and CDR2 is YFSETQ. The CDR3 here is CASRFPYTGTNYEQFF. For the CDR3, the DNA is TGCGCCAGCAGGTTCCCGTACACCGGGACTAACTACGAGCAGTTCTTC.

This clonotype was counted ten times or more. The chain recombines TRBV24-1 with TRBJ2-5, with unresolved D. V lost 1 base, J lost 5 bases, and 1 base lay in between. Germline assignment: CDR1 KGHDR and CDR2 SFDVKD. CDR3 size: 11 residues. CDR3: CATSDFETQYF. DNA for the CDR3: TGTGCCACCAGTGATTTTGAGACCCAGTACTTC.

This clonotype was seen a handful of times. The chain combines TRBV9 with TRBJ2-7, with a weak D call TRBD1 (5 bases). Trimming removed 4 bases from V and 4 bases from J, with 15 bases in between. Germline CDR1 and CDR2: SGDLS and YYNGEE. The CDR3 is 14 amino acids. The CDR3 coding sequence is TGTGCCAGCAGCCCACAGACAGAGAGGTACGAGCAGTACTTC. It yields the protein CASSPQTERYEQYF.

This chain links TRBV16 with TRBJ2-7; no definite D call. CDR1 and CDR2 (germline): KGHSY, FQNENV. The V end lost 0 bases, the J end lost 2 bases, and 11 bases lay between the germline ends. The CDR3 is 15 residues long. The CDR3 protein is CASSQSAPTTYEQYF. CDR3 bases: TGTGCCAGCAGCCAATCAGCACCGACCACCTACGAGCAGTACTTC.

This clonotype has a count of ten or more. In nucleotides, the CDR3 is TGTGCCAGCAGTTTATTAAACCCGAATCTCCTCCACTTT. Its protein is CASSLLNPNLLHF. V and J are TRBV28 and TRBJ1-6; D uncertain. Germline V gives CDR1 MDHEN, CDR2 SYDVKM. Between the trimmed V and J ends, which lost 1 base and 15 bases, there was a span of 13 bases. CDR3 length equals 13 residues.

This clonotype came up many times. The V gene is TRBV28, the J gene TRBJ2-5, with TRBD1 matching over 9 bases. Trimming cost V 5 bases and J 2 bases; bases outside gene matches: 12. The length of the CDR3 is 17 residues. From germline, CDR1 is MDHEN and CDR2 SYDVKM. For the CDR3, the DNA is TGTGCCAGCAGTCTAGAGGAGTCAGGGACAGGGCAAGAGACCCAGTACTTC. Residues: CASSLEESGTGQETQYF.

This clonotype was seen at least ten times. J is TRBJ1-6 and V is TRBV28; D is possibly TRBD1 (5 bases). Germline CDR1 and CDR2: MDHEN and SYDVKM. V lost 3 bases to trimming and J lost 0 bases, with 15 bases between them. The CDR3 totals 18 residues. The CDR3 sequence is CASSFGHIASSYNSPLHF. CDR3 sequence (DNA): TGTGCCAGCAGTTTTGGACATATTGCGAGCTCCTATAATTCACCCCTCCACTTT.

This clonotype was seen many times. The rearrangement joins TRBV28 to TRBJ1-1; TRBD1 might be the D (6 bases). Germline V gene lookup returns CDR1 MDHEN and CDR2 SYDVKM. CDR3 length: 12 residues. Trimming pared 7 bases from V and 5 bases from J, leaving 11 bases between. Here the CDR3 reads CASKGVETEAFF. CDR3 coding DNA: TGTGCCAGCAAGGGGGTAGAGACTGAAGCTTTCTTT.

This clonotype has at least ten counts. CDR3 protein: CASSYDRGGFYEQYF. For the CDR3, the DNA is TGTGCCAGCAGTTACGACAGAGGGGGCTTCTACGAGCAGTACTTC. The V and J genes are TRBV6-2 or TRBV6-3 and TRBJ2-7; 7 nucleotides align to TRBD1. The CDR3 length is 15 residues. The J segment lost 3 bases and the V segment lost 2 bases, leaving 7 bases of the junction unmatched. Germline loops: CDR1 MNHEY, CDR2 SVGEGT.

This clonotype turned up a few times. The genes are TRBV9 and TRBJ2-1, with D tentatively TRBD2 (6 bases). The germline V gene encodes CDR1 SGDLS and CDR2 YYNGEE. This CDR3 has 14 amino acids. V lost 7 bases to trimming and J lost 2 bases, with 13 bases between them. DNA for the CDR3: TGTGCCAGCGGGGGAGGAGGGGCCTACAATGAGCAGTTCTTC. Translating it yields CASGGGGAYNEQFF.

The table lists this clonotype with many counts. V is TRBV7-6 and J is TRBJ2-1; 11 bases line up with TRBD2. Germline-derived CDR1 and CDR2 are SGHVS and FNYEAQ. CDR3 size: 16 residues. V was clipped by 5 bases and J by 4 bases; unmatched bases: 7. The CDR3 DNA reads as TGTGCCAGCAGCAAACCTCTAGCGGGAGGTTACAATGAGCAGTTCTTC. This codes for CASSKPLAGGYNEQFF.

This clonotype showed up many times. The CDR3, as DNA: TGTGCCAGCAGCCCAGGACTGAGCTACTACGAGCAGTACTTC. It codes for CASSPGLSYYEQYF. This chain joins TRBV3-1 and TRBJ2-7, with a possible D match to TRBD2 (5 bases). CDR3 length: 14 residues. Deletions cut 4 bases from V and 3 bases from J, with 13 bases between. Germline-derived CDR1 and CDR2 are LGHDT and YNNKEL (reference sequence).

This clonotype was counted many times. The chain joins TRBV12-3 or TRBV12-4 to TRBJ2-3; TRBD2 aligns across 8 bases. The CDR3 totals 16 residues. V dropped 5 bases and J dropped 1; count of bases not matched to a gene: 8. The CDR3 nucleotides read TGTGCCAGCAGTCCCCCGGGACTAGGGGGCACAGATACGCAGTATTTT. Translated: CASSPPGLGGTDTQYF.

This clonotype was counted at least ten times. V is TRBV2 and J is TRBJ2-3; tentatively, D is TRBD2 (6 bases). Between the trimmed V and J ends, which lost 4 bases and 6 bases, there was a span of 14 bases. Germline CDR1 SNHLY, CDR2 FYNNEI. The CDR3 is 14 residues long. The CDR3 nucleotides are TGTGCCAGCAGTGCCGCTAGCGTGTCGGATACGCAGTATTTT. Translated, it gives CASSAASVSDTQYF. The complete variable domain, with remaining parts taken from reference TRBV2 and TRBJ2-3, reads EPEVTQTPSHQVTQMGQEVILRCVPISNHLYFYWYRQILGQKVEFLVSFYNNEISEKSEIFDDQFSVERPDGSNFTLKIRSTKLEDSAMYFCASSAASVSDTQYFGPGTRLTVL.

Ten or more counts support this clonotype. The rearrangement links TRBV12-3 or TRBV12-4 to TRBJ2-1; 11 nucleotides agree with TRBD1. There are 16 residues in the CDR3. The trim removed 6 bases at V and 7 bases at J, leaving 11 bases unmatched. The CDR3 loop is CASSPGWTGGMNEQFF. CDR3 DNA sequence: TGTGCCAGCAGCCCCGGGTGGACAGGGGGCATGAATGAGCAGTTCTTC.

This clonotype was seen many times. The CDR3 sequence: CASASGTSGMEQFF. The CDR3 DNA reads as TGTGCCAGCGCCTCCGGGACTAGCGGGATGGAGCAGTTCTTC. This chain links TRBV27 with TRBJ2-1; 13 positions agree with TRBD2. Germline CDR1 reads MNHEY; CDR2 reads SMNVEV (reference sequence). J lost 10 bases, V lost 8 bases, and 8 bases had no gene match. The CDR3 totals 14 residues.

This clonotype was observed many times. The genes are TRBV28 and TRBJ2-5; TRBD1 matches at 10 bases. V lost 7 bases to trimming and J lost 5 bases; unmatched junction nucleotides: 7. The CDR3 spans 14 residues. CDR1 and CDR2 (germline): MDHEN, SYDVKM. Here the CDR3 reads CASKRQGARETQYF. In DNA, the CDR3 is TGTGCCAGCAAAAGACAGGGGGCGCGGGAGACCCAGTACTTC.

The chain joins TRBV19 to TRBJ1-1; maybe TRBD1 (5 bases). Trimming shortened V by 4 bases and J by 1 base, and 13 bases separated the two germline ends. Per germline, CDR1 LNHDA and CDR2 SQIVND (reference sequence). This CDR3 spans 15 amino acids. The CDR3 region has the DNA TGTGCCAGTAGTACAACCGGGACGCCGAACACTGAAGCTTTCTTT. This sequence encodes CASSTTGTPNTEAFF. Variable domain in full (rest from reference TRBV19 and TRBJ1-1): DGGITQSPKYLFRKEGQNVTLSCEQNLNHDAMYWYRQDPGQGLRLIYYSQIVNDFQKGDIAEGYSVSREKKESFPLTVTSAQKNPTAFYLCASSTTGTPNTEAFFGQGTRLTVV.

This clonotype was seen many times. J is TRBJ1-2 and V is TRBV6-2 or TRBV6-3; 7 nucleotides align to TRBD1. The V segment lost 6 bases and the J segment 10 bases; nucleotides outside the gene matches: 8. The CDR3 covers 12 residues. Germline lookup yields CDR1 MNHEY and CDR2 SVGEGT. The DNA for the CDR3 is TGTGCCAGCAGCCTGGACAGGCTGGTCTACACCTTC. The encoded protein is CASSLDRLVYTF.

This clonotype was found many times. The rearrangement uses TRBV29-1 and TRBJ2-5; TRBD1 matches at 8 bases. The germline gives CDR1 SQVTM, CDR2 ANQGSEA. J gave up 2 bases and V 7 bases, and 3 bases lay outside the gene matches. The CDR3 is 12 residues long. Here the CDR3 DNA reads TGCAGCGCCGGACAGGGACAAGAGACCCAGTACTTC. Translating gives CSAGQGQETQYF.

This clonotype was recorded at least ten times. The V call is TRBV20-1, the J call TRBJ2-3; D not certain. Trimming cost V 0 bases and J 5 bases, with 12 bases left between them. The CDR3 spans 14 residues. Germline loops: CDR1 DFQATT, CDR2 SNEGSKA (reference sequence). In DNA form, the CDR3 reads TGCAGTGCTAGAGATCCCCTCCTCGAAGATACGCAGTATTTT. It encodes CSARDPLLEDTQYF.